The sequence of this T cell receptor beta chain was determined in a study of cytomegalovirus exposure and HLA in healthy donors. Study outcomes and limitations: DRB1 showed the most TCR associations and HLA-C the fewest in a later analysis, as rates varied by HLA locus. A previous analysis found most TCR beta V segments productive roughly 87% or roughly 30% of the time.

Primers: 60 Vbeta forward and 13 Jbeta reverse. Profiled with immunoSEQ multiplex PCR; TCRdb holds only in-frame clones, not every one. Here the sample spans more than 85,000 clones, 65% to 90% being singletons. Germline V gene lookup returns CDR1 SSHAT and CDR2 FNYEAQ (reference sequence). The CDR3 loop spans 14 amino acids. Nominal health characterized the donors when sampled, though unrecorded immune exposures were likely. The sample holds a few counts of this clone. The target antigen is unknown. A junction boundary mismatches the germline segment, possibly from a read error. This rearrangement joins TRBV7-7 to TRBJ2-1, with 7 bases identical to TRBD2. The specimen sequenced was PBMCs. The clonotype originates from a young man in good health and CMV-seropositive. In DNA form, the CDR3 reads TGTGCTAGCAGCTTAGCAGAGGGCGGGGGTGAGCAGTTCTTC. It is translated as CASSLAEGGGEQFF.